Only a few counts were recorded for the clone carrying this TCR beta chain. As yet, its antigen is unknown. TCRdb keeps only in-frame clones here, not all; method: immunoSEQ multiplex PCR. The sample includes 150,000 to 160,000 clones, 80% to 90% of them seen just once. This specimen belongs to a study of T cell responses to AZD1222 COVID-19 vaccine. Findings of the study overall: Repertoires were obtained solely post-peak T cell response. Spike-specific TCR breadth rose after two AZD1222 doses, and depth rose as well. Clonal diversity may have been underestimated in mostly white British donors.

Doses given second, at about 4 or about 12 weeks, were pooled. The length of the CDR3 is 15 residues. Trimming at V came to 5 bases and at J to 9 bases, leaving 11 bases not matched to a gene. Germline V gene data show CDR1 as SGHTA and CDR2 as FQGTGA. The source is an adult who received the AZD1222 COVID-19 vaccine. The specimen comprised peripheral blood, sampled 28 days after the second AZD1222 dose. The chain links TRBV7-3 to TRBJ2-4, with 9 bases that match TRBD2. This CDR3 is CASSASAGGPSIQYF. CDR3 bases: TGTGCCAGCAGCGCCAGCGCGGGAGGGCCTAGCATTCAGTACTTC.